The entry below gives a single T cell receptor (beta chain) sequence along with its context. Additional DNA sequences in this sample encode the identical CDR3. A multiplex PCR was run with 60 Vbeta primers and 13 Jbeta primers. This table comes from immunoSEQ multiplex PCR, and its TCRdb copy is limited to in-frame clones, with some not included. The sample shows roughly 100,000 clones, 65% to 85% of them seen only once. The V gene end was trimmed by 2 bases and the J gene end by 0 bases; junction bases not matched to a gene: 1. The CDR3 sequence is 14 residues long. Germline V gene lookup returns CDR1 LNHDA and CDR2 SQIVND (reference sequence). This record belongs to a study of cytomegalovirus exposure and HLA in healthy donors.

The sequencing sample was made of PBMCs. The rearrangement joins TRBV19 to TRBJ2-7, with 7 nucleotides matching TRBD1. This TCR came from a male donor in good health and CMV-seronegative. In DNA, the CDR3 is TGTGCCAGTAGTATAAGACAGGGCTCCTACGAGCAGTACTTC. This sequence encodes CASSIRQGSYEQYF.